The clone carrying this T cell receptor (beta chain) is deemed medium-sized by its frequency. What it binds is unknown. The data derive from a study of T cells expressing NK-cell markers. General study points: The contribution of dominant NKG2C+ clonotypes to CD8+ T cells in a handful of donors was roughly 1.0-7.5%.

5'RACE template switching with UMIs generated TCR beta cDNA. From the 5' RACE reads, TCRdb lists one entry per CDR3 protein and no DNA. The sample includes 3,000 to 3,500 distinct CDR3 sequences. The germline gives CDR1 KGHDR, CDR2 SFDVKD. CDR3 length equals 13 residues. The specimen sequenced was blood T cells: a sorted CD56 or NKG2C T cell subset, CD4+ or CD8+ T cells, or bulk PBMC T cells (not recorded which). The sequence was obtained from a woman aged 18-29 years in good health. The rearrangement uses TRBV24-1 and TRBJ2-2; TCRdb designates TRBD1, a call that cannot be tested without DNA. The CDR3 loop is CATSTGDAGELFF.